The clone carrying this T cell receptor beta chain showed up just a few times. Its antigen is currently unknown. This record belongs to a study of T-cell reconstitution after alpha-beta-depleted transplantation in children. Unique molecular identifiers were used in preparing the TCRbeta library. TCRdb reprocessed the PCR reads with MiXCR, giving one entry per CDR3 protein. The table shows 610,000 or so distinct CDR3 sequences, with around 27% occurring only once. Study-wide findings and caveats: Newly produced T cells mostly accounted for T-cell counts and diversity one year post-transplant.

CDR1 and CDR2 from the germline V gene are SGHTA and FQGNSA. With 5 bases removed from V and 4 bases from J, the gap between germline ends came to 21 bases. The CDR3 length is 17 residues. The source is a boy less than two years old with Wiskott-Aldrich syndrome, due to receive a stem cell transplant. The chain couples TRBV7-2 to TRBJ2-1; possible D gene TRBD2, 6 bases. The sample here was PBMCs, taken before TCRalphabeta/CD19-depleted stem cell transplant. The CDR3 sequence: CASSPVSGGRSYNEQFF. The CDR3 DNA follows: TGTGCCAGCAGCCCCGTTTCTGGGGGGAGATCGTACAATGAGCAGTTCTTC.